This T cell receptor (beta chain) originates from a study of blood T cell repertoires in COVID-19. Study-level background: COVID-19 samples, acute and convalescent, were from the United States, Italy and Spain.

Clones were read by immunoSEQ multiplex PCR, and TCRdb kept only the in-frame ones, dropping some. The repertoire includes about 200,000 clones, about 86% of them detected once, and approximately 4% sits in the top ten. Participants spanned ages about 18 to 89 years and resided in about two dozen US areas. Someone with COVID-19 had been met by exposed participants within 2 weeks before study entry. Germline loops: CDR1 SGHAT, CDR2 FQNNGV. This CDR3 comprises 14 residues. With 5 bases removed from V and 7 bases from J, the gap between germline ends came to 12 bases. V and J are TRBV11-2 and TRBJ1-6; no firm D call. The clonotype originates from a woman aged 30 to 39 who had been exposed to COVID-19. Sequenced: PBMCs or T cells enriched from blood (not recorded which). CDR3 loop: CASSRRAENSPLHF. The CDR3 bases are TGTGCCAGCAGCCGGAGGGCGGAGAATTCACCCCTCCACTTT.